This T cell receptor (beta chain) was identified during a study of Ad26.COV2.S vaccination and SARS-CoV-2 variants. Only in-frame clones appear in the TCRdb table, and some are missing; sequencing was by immunoSEQ multiplex PCR. The repertoire holds around 370,000 clones, with about 85% as singletons. The sample holds one count of this clone. Between the trimmed V and J ends, which lost 4 bases and 4 bases, there was a span of 10 bases. Germline V gene sequence: CDR1 LNHDA, CDR2 SQIVND (reference sequence). The CDR3 is 13 residues long. Stated treatment: about 20 received Ad26.COV2.S at low or high dose, single or two shots; five or six received placebo; per-sample allocation not given. The samples date from day 63 after the first vaccine or placebo injection.

This receptor was obtained from a person aged 18-65 years who received the Ad26.COV2.S COVID-19 vaccine or a placebo. The sequences come from peripheral blood, collected in a trial of Ad26.COV2.S vaccine versus placebo. This chain joins TRBV19 and TRBJ1-2, with D maybe TRBD1 (5 bases). The CDR3 sequence is CASSTIGGYGYTF. The CDR3 bases are TGTGCCAGTAGTACGATCGGGGGCTATGGCTACACCTTC.